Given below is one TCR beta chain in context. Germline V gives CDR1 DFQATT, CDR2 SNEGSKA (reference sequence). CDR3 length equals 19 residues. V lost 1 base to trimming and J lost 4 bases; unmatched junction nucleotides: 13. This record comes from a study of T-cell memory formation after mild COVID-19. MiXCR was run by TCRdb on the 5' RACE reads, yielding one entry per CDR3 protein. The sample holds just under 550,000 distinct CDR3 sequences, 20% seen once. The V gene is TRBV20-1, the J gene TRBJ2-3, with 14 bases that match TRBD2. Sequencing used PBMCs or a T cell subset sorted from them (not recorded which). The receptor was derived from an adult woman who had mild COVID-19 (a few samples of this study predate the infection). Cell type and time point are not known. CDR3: CSARAVKSSTSGRADTQYF. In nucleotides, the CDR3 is TGCAGTGCTAGAGCAGTAAAGTCGTCGACTAGCGGGAGGGCAGATACGCAGTATTTT.